These 15 T cell receptor beta chains share one sample of origin, sequenced in a study of cytomegalovirus exposure and HLA in healthy donors. The PCR had 60 Vbeta and 13 Jbeta primers. TCRdb's table, derived via immunoSEQ multiplex PCR, lists solely in-frame clones and lacks some. The table lists about 170,000 clones, 79% of them singletons. What was sequenced was PBMCs. The receptors were gathered from a woman between 45 and 60 years old in good health and CMV-seronegative.

The chain employs TRBV7-2 and TRBJ2-5; 10 bases align to TRBD1. Germline V gene data show CDR1 as SGHTA and CDR2 as FQGNSA. This CDR3 contains 15 residues. V was clipped by 5 bases and J by 5 bases; unmatched bases: 8. CDR3 in DNA: TGTGCCAGCAGCAAACCCGGGACAGGGGCCGAGACCCAGTACTTC. It translates to CASSKPGTGAETQYF.

This clone came up once. V and J are TRBV27 and TRBJ2-7; D might be TRBD1 (6 bases). This CDR3 is built from 13 residues. The germline V gene encodes CDR1 MNHEY and CDR2 SMNVEV (reference sequence). V was clipped by 3 bases and J by 4 bases, with 10 bases between them. CDR3 sequence: CASSFLQGYEQYF. CDR3 coding DNA: TGTGCCAGCAGTTTCCTACAGGGTTACGAGCAGTACTTC.

The rearrangement joins TRBV30 to TRBJ2-2, with TRBD2 matching 8 bases. V gave up 4 bases and J gave up 4 bases; unmatched junction bases: 5. The CDR3 totals 14 residues. Looked up from germline, CDR1 is GTSNPN and CDR2 is SVGIG (reference sequence). The CDR3 nucleotides read TGTGCCTGGAAAGGGCGGGGGGCCACCGGGGAGCTGTTTTTT. It codes for CAWKGRGATGELFF.

V usage is TRBV5-8 and J usage is TRBJ1-6; D may be TRBD1 (6 bases). This CDR3 is 15 amino acids long. V was clipped by 1 base and J by 7 bases, with 12 bases between them. Germline V gene lookup returns CDR1 SGHTS and CDR2 YDEGEE. CDR3 nucleotide sequence: TGTGCCAGCAGCTTGCCGGACAGAAAAAATTCACCCCTCCACTTT. Residues: CASSLPDRKNSPLHF.

This clone was seen only a few times. The chain couples TRBV28 to TRBJ2-2; 7 bases agree with TRBD1. Per the germline V gene, CDR1 is MDHEN and CDR2 is SYDVKM. The junction had 8 bases not matched to a gene; V was cut back by 6 bases and J by 4 bases. CDR3 length: 15 amino acids. For the CDR3, the DNA is TGTGCCAGCAGCCCCCCAGGGGGTGCCACCGGGGAGCTGTTTTTT. It codes for CASSPPGGATGELFF.

CDR3 nucleotide sequence: TGTGCCAGTAGTATCAAGAGGGGGACTGAAGCTTTCTTT. This gives the protein CASSIKRGTEAFF. This chain links TRBV19 with TRBJ1-1, with D perhaps TRBD1 (6 bases). The CDR3 extends over 13 amino acids. The germline V and J ends were trimmed by 3 bases and 5 bases, with 10 bases remaining between them. Germline lookup yields CDR1 LNHDA and CDR2 SQIVND (reference sequence).

V and J are TRBV6-6 and TRBJ1-2, with TRBD1 matching over 8 bases. With 0 bases clipped from V and 5 bases from J, the junction kept 8 bases outside the gene matches. Germline CDR1 MNHNY, CDR2 SVGAGI (reference sequence). The CDR3 runs to 16 residues. CDR3 DNA: TGTGCCAGCAGTTACTCGAGAGACAGGGGAAGGTATGGCTACACCTTC. Its translation is CASSYSRDRGRYGYTF.

The CDR3 region has the DNA TGTGCCAGCAGTGACTCAGGGACAGGGTCCCCCTATGGCTACACCTTC. Translating gives CASSDSGTGSPYGYTF. The rearrangement uses TRBV6-4 and TRBJ1-2; 9 bases align to TRBD1. Germline V CDR1 and CDR2: MRHNA, SNTAGT. This CDR3 contains 16 residues. With 0 bases clipped from V and 4 bases from J, the junction kept 6 bases outside the gene matches.

The rearrangement uses TRBV7-9 and TRBJ1-1; D is undetermined. The V gene lost 5 bases and the J gene lost 10 bases, with 17 bases spanning the gap. This CDR3 is built from 13 residues. The germline V gene encodes CDR1 SEHNR and CDR2 FQNEAQ (reference sequence). The CDR3: CASSTVPRFGAFF. The CDR3 coding sequence is TGTGCCAGCAGCACCGTACCGCGCTTTGGAGCTTTCTTT.

The J gene is TRBJ1-2, the V gene TRBV28; 8 bases agree with TRBD1. This CDR3 is built from 15 residues. V trimming: 6 bases; J trimming: 5 bases; junction bases outside the gene matches: 11. The V gene's germline CDR1 is MDHEN and CDR2 SYDVKM. CDR3: CASRTTRGPRYGYTF. CDR3 bases: TGTGCCAGCAGGACCACCAGGGGGCCACGGTATGGCTACACCTTC.

The gene calls are TRBV4-3 and TRBJ2-3; TRBD2 matches 11 bases. The CDR3 covers 16 residues. Germline V lookup: CDR1 LGHNA, CDR2 YSLEER. The trim removed 0 bases at V and 3 bases at J, leaving 2 bases unmatched. The CDR3 loop is CASSQETSGVTDTQYF. Written as DNA, the CDR3 is TGCGCCAGCAGCCAAGAGACTAGCGGGGTTACAGATACGCAGTATTTT.

In DNA, the CDR3 is TGTGCCAGCAGCCAAGAGAGAGGGGACTCGGATACGCAGTATTTT. Protein: CASSQERGDSDTQYF. V and J are TRBV4-2 and TRBJ2-3, with D perhaps matching TRBD2 (6 bases). The germline V gene has CDR1 LGHNA and CDR2 YNFKEQ. This CDR3 contains 15 residues. Trimming shortened V by 0 bases and J by 6 bases, and 13 bases separated the two germline ends.

The genes are TRBV2 and TRBJ2-5; maybe TRBD2 (7 bases). Trimming stripped 11 bases from V and 6 bases from J, with 25 bases between. CDR1 and CDR2 from the germline V gene are SNHLY and FYNNEI. This CDR3 has 15 residues. CDR3 in DNA: TGTGCCTTCCAAGGGGGGAGGGAGAATCCGCAGACCCAGTACTTC. Translation: CAFQGGRENPQTQYF.

The genes are TRBV28 and TRBJ2-1, with 16 bases lining up with TRBD2. Germline V gene sequence: CDR1 MDHEN, CDR2 SYDVKM. V shed 6 bases and J 7 bases; nucleotides not matched to a gene: 6. This CDR3 comprises 16 residues. CDR3 bases: TGTGCCAGCAGGGGGACTAGCGGGGGGGCCAGGAATGAGCAGTTCTTC. Protein sequence: CASRGTSGGARNEQFF.

The CDR3 sequence is CASSPYRGEKLFF. The CDR3 DNA reads as TGTGCCAGCAGCCCCTATCGGGGTGAAAAACTGTTTTTT. J is TRBJ1-4 and V is TRBV7-2; D ambiguous. CDR1 is SGHTA and CDR2 is FQGNSA in the germline V gene. V lost 5 bases and J lost 7, with 11 bases in between. The CDR3 runs 13 residues.